A single TCR beta chain is shown here with its context. TCRdb analysed the reads with MiXCR anew, one entry per CDR3 protein. The sample includes approximately 97,000 distinct CDR3 sequences, 25% to 40% seen only once; the top ten take 2% to 2.5%. This sample stems from a study of type 1 regulatory T cells. The germline V gene has CDR1 SSHAT and CDR2 FNYEAQ (reference sequence). The CDR3 runs to 16 residues. V shed 4 bases, J shed 5 bases, and the junction held 10 bases outside the gene matches. Sequencing input: CD4+ T cells, either the whole sample or a sorted fraction (not recorded which). The chain has TRBV7-7 and TRBJ2-5, with 10 bases identical to TRBD2. The sequence derives from a human donor in good health. CDR3 region: CASSSQREGLRETQYF. DNA for the CDR3: TGTGCCAGCAGCTCACAGCGGGAGGGCCTCAGGGAGACCCAGTACTTC.